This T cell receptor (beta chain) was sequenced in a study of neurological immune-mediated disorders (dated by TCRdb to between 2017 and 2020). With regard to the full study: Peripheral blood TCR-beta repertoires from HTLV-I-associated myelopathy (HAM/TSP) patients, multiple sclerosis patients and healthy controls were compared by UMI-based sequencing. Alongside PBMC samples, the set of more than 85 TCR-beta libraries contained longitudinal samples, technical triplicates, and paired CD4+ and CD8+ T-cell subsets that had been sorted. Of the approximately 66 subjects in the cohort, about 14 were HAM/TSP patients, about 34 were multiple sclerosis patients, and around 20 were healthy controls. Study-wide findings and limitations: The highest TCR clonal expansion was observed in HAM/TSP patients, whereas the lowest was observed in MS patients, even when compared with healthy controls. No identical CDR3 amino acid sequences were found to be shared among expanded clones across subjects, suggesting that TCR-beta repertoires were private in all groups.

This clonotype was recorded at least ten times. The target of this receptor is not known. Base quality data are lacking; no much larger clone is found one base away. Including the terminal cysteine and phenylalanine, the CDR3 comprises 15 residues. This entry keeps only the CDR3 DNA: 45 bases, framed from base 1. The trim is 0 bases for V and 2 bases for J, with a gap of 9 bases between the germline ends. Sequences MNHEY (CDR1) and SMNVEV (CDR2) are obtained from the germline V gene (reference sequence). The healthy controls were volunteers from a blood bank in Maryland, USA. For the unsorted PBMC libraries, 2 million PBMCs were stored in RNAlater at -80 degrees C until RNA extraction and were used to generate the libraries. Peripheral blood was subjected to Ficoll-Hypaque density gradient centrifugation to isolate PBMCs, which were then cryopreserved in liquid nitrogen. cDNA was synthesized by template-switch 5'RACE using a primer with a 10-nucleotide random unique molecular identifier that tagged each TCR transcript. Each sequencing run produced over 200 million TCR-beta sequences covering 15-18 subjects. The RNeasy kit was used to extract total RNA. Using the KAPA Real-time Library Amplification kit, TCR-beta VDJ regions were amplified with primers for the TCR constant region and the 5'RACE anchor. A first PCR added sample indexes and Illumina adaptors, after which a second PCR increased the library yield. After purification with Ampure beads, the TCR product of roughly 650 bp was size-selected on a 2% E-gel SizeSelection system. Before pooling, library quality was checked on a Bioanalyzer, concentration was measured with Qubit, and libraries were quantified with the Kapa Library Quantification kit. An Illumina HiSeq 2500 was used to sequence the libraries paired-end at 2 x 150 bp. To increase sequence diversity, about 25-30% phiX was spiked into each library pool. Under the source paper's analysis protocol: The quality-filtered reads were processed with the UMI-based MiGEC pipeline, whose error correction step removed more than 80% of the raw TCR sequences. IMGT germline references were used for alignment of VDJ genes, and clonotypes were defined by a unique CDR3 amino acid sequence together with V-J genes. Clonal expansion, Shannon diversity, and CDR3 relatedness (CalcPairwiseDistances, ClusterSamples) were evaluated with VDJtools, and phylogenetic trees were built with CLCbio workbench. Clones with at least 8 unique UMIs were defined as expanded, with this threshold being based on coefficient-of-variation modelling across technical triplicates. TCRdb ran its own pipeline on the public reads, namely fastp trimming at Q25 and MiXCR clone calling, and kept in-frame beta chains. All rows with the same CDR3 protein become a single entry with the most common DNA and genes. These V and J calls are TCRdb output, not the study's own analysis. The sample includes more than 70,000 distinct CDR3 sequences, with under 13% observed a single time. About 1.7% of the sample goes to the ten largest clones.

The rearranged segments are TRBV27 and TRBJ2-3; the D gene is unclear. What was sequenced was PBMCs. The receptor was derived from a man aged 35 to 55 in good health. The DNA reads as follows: TGTGCCAGCAGTTTATCACGGCGTAACACAGATACGCAGTATTTT. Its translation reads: CASSLSRRNTDTQYF.